This T cell receptor (beta chain) was sequenced during a study of T cells expressing NK-cell markers. About the research overall: HCMV seropositivity marked seven of the eight sequenced donors; one was seronegative. Findings and caveats of the study: These clonotypes additionally ranked first within the CD3+CD56-NKG2C+ fraction of a few donors.

Looked up from germline, CDR1 is SGHTA and CDR2 is FQGNSA. The CDR3 has 15 residues. As regards this clonotype: What it recognizes is unknown.

Beta-chain TCR cDNA was generated via 5'RACE template switching with UMIs. TCRdb re-analyzed the 5' RACE reads; it lists each CDR3 protein once, without DNA. The specimen's table records roughly 450,000 distinct CDR3 sequences. This sequence was found in a woman between 45 and 65 years old in good health. Sequenced material: blood T cells: a sorted CD56 or NKG2C T cell subset, CD4+ or CD8+ T cells, or bulk PBMC T cells (not recorded which). The V call is TRBV7-2, the J call TRBJ2-5; absent DNA, TCRdb's TRBD2 call cannot be checked. The CDR3 protein is CASSPGLRDRETQYF. Full variable domain (missing parts from reference TRBV7-2 and TRBJ2-5): GAGVSQSPSNKVTEKGKDVELRCDPISGHTALYWYRQSLGQGLEFLIYFQGNSAPDKSGLPSDRFSAERTGGSVSTLTIQRTQQEDSAVYLCASSPGLRDRETQYFGPGTRLLVL.